The 2 T cell receptor beta chains below all came from one sample that was sequenced in a study of blood T cell repertoires in COVID-19. Measured with immunoSEQ multiplex PCR; TCRdb has only the in-frame clones, and not every one. The sample holds around 200,000 clones, roughly four fifths seen once. The sequenced sample consisted of peripheral blood. These receptors were obtained from a man aged 25-45 years with active or convalescent COVID-19.

The chain uses TRBV5-5 and TRBJ2-1; a weak D match, TRBD1 (7 bases). Germline values: CDR1 SGHKS, CDR2 YYEKEE (reference sequence). CDR3 length: 16 amino acids. Trimming shortened V by 4 bases and J by 1 base, and 15 bases separated the two germline ends. The CDR3 is CASSLGGGTSYNEQFF. DNA of the CDR3: TGTGCCAGCAGCCTAGGGGGCGGGACTTCCTACAATGAGCAGTTCTTC. Full variable domain (outside the CDR3, taken from reference TRBV5-5 and TRBJ2-1): DAGVTQSPTHLIKTRGQQVTLRCSPISGHKSVSWYQQVLGQGPQFIFQYYEKEERGRGNFPDRFSARQFPNYSSELNVNALLLGDSALYLCASSLGGGTSYNEQFFGPGTRLTVL.

The gene calls are TRBV7-9 and TRBJ1-2; 11 bases match TRBD1. The CDR3 sequence is 15 residues long. V was clipped by 6 bases and J by 7 bases; unmatched bases: 10. The germline gives CDR1 SEHNR, CDR2 FQNEAQ (reference sequence). CDR3 DNA sequence: TGTGCCAGCAGTTTTACCGGACAGGGGGCCTCTGGCTACACCTTC. It encodes CASSFTGQGASGYTF.